Below, 17 T cell receptor beta chains from the same sample are listed, as sequenced in a study of T cells in Graves' hyperthyroidism and ophthalmopathy. Amplification of TCR beta CDR3 regions was performed using RNA transcripts as template. TCR CDR3 regions were first amplified by RT-PCR with HTBI primers. TCRdb used MiXCR to reprocess the multiplex PCR reads, holding one entry per CDR3 protein. The sample yields 300,000 to 450,000 distinct CDR3 sequences, 13% to 15% seen once. The sequenced sample consisted of blood. These receptors all come from a woman younger than 45 with Graves' ophthalmopathy.

Many counts were recorded for this clonotype. The V call is TRBV3-1, the J call TRBJ2-5; possibly TRBD1 or TRBD2 for D (5 bases each). The CDR3 totals 15 residues. CDR1 is LGHDT and CDR2 is YNNKEL in the germline V gene (reference sequence). Trimming pared 4 bases from V and 1 base from J, leaving 13 bases between. The CDR3 DNA follows: TGTGCCAGCAGCCTGGGACCCAGGTTCCAAGAGACCCAGTACTTC. It codes for CASSLGPRFQETQYF.

The V call is TRBV5-1, the J call TRBJ2-1; possibly TRBD2 for D (6 bases). With 2 bases removed from V and 7 bases from J, the gap between germline ends came to 10 bases. This CDR3 contains 13 residues. Germline lookup yields CDR1 SGHRS and CDR2 YFSETQ. The CDR3 is CASSFSGRNEQFF. CDR3 DNA sequence: TGCGCCAGCAGCTTTTCAGGGAGGAATGAGCAGTTCTTC.

This clonotype was picked up many times. The chain uses TRBV20-1 and TRBJ2-4, with 12 bases lining up with TRBD2. This CDR3 has 14 amino acids. Germline assignment: CDR1 DFQATT and CDR2 SNEGSKA (reference sequence). The ends lost 6 bases at V and 4 bases at J; junction bases unmatched: 4. The DNA of the CDR3 is TGCAGTGCCAGGACTAGCGGGGTAAAAAACATTCAGTACTTC. Protein product: CSARTSGVKNIQYF.

This clonotype was recorded at least ten times. The chain links TRBV7-3 to TRBJ1-1; D might be TRBD1 (6 bases). The V end lost 5 bases, the J end lost 0 bases, and 19 bases lay between the germline ends. The CDR3 covers 17 residues. Germline V lookup: CDR1 SGHTA, CDR2 FQGTGA. The CDR3 protein is CASSPQGGRTMNTEAFF. CDR3 nucleotide sequence: TGTGCCAGCAGCCCCCAAGGGGGACGGACAATGAACACTGAAGCTTTCTTT.

This clonotype was counted many times. The chain joins TRBV12-3 or TRBV12-4 to TRBJ2-7; tentatively, D is TRBD1 or TRBD2 (5 bases each). Trimming cost V 1 base and J 2 bases, with 6 bases left between them. This CDR3 comprises 13 residues. CDR3 amino acids: CASSLVGAYEQYF. CDR3 DNA: TGTGCCAGCAGTTTAGTGGGGGCCTACGAGCAGTACTTC.

The chain links TRBV7-9 to TRBJ1-6, with D unclear. V lost 0 bases and J lost 11, with 5 bases in between. CDR3 length: 12 amino acids. Per germline, CDR1 SEHNR and CDR2 FQNEAQ (reference sequence). The CDR3 DNA reads TGTGCCAGCAGCTTAGCAGCGCCACCCCTCCACTTT. Its protein is CASSLAAPPLHF.

The table lists this clonotype with many counts. This rearrangement joins TRBV7-2 to TRBJ2-1, with D tentatively TRBD1 or TRBD2 (6 bases each). The V end lost 4 bases, the J end lost 4 bases, and 17 bases lay between the germline ends. The CDR3 consists of 16 residues. Per germline, CDR1 SGHTA and CDR2 FQGNSA. This CDR3 reads CASSSRGAERYNEQFF. The CDR3, as DNA: TGTGCCAGCAGCTCGAGGGGGGCGGAGAGGTACAATGAGCAGTTCTTC.

In this sample, this clonotype turned up many times. One junction end does not reproduce the germline sequence, and a read error may be involved. V is TRBV4-1 and J is TRBJ2-1, with D uncertain. CDR1 is MGHRA and CDR2 is YSYEKL in the germline V gene. The CDR3 extends over 17 amino acids. The chain's CDR3 is CASSQPDMGFSFNEQFF. The CDR3 region has the DNA TGCGCCAGCAGCCAACCCGATATGGGGTTCTCCTTCAATGAGCAGTTCTTC.

This clonotype was observed at least ten times. The V gene is TRBV5-1, the J gene TRBJ2-5; 11 nucleotides match TRBD2. Germline CDR1 SGHRS, CDR2 YFSETQ. Trimming took 6 bases from V and 4 from J; bases not matched to a gene: 17. The CDR3 loop spans 18 amino acids. CDR3 bases: TGCGCCAGCACTTCCGATCTTAGACTAGCGGGGAGCGGAGAGACCCAGTACTTC. Translated, it gives CASTSDLRLAGSGETQYF. Full variable domain (rest looked up from reference TRBV5-1 and TRBJ2-5): KAGVTQTPRYLIKTRGQQVTLSCSPISGHRSVSWYQQTPGQGLQFLFEYFSETQRNKGNFPGRFSGRQFSNSRSEMNVSTLELGDSALYLCASTSDLRLAGSGETQYFGPGTRLLVL.

This chain connects TRBV6-4 to TRBJ2-1; 10 bases fit TRBD1. Germline V lookup: CDR1 MRHNA, CDR2 SNTAGT. Unmatched junction bases numbered 3, after V lost 1 base and J lost 6 bases. The CDR3 loop spans 15 amino acids. The CDR3 DNA is TGTGCCAGCAGTGACTGGGACAGGGGACGCAATGAGCAGTTCTTC. Its translation is CASSDWDRGRNEQFF.

This clonotype was observed a few times. The V and J genes are TRBV10-3 and TRBJ1-5, with D uncertain. CDR1 and CDR2 from the germline V gene are ENHRY and SYGVKD. V gave up 6 bases and J gave up 2 bases, with 11 bases separating them. The CDR3 has 14 amino acids. CDR3 sequence (DNA): TGTGCCATCAGAGACGACTTGGGCAATCAGCCCCAGCATTTT. Protein sequence: CAIRDDLGNQPQHF.

This clonotype was found a few times. The V call is TRBV5-6, the J call TRBJ2-5; tentatively, D is TRBD1 (6 bases). This CDR3 region has 15 residues. Germline CDR1 SGHDT, CDR2 YYEEEE. The V gene lost 0 bases and the J gene lost 5 bases, with 14 bases spanning the gap. For the CDR3, the DNA is TGTGCCAGCAGCTTGGGGTTCACAGGGCAGGAGACCCAGTACTTC. Translation: CASSLGFTGQETQYF.

This clonotype was counted a few times. The chain recombines TRBV28 with TRBJ1-5; a weak D match, TRBD1 (6 bases). Germline CDR1 MDHEN, CDR2 SYDVKM. The CDR3 contains 14 residues. The V gene lost 4 bases and the J gene lost 3 bases, with 10 bases spanning the gap. The CDR3 coding sequence is TGTGCCAGCAGTTCGGGGGCAGCCAATCAGCCCCAGCATTTT. This encodes CASSSGAANQPQHF.

A few counts support this clonotype. The V gene is TRBV28, the J gene TRBJ1-1; D is uncertain. The CDR3 has 12 residues. Germline-derived CDR1 and CDR2 are MDHEN and SYDVKM. V was clipped by 4 bases and J by 7 bases, with 10 bases between them. The CDR3 sequence is CASSSNKNEAFF. As DNA, the CDR3 is TGTGCCAGCAGTTCAAACAAGAATGAAGCTTTCTTT.

This clonotype was seen ten or more times. The chain uses TRBV3-1 and TRBJ1-2, with D maybe TRBD1 (5 bases). Per germline, CDR1 LGHDT and CDR2 YNNKEL (reference sequence). The CDR3 totals 16 residues. The ends were cut back, 0 bases at V and 2 bases at J, with 13 bases in the middle. The CDR3 is CASSQEYPGQNYGYTF. DNA of the CDR3: TGTGCCAGCAGCCAAGAGTATCCAGGGCAAAACTATGGCTACACCTTC.

This clonotype was observed at least ten times. V is TRBV11-2 and J is TRBJ2-4; D gene ambiguous. The CDR3 loop spans 15 amino acids. The V end lost 3 bases, the J end lost 6 bases, and 15 bases lay between the germline ends. Germline V gene lookup returns CDR1 SGHAT and CDR2 FQNNGV. This CDR3 is CASSFTLSESNIQYF. The DNA for the CDR3 is TGTGCCAGCAGCTTTACACTATCCGAATCAAACATTCAGTACTTC.

This clonotype was detected ten times or more. In DNA form, the CDR3 reads TGCAGTGCTAGGCAAACGGGACAGAGACACATTCAGTACTTC. Protein: CSARQTGQRHIQYF. The J gene is TRBJ2-4, the V gene TRBV20-1; 7 bases are shared with TRBD1. The germline V gene encodes CDR1 DFQATT and CDR2 SNEGSKA (reference sequence). This CDR3 spans 14 amino acids. With 3 bases clipped from V and 8 bases from J, the junction kept 10 bases outside the gene matches.